A selection of T cell receptor beta chains follows, all from one sample in a study of blood T cell repertoires in COVID-19. The protocol was immunoSEQ multiplex PCR, while the TCRdb copy is restricted to in-frame clones and leaves out a portion. The sample carries more than 55,000 clones, 80% to 90% recorded once. The specimen was peripheral blood. All receptors derive from a woman of 80 years or more with acute or convalescent COVID-19. Each CDR3 is given with its conserved first and last residue. D genes are given only for firm matches. Expanded clones are given a class, and other clones once, few, many or no size at all.

J gene: TRBJ1-2
clone size: -
V gene: TRBV3-1/TRBV3-2
D gene: -
CDR3 DNA: TGTGCCAGCAGCCAAGGGGGGCACGGTGACTATGGCTACACCTTC
CDR3 protein: CASSQGGHGDYGYTF

J gene: TRBJ2-4
clone size: -
V gene: TRBV30
D gene: -
CDR3 DNA: TGTGCCTGGAGTGAACAGCCCAACATTCAGTACTTC
CDR3 protein: CAWSEQPNIQYF

J gene: TRBJ2-7
clone size: -
V gene: TRBV5-8
D gene: -
CDR3 DNA: TGTGCCAGCAGCTCGCACGGACACCACGACTACGAGCAGTACTTC
CDR3 protein: CASSSHGHHDYEQYF

J gene: TRBJ1-2
clone size: once
V gene: TRBV30
D gene: -
CDR3 DNA: TGTGCCTGGAGTGTATCTGGGGGCGCGAGGGATGGCTACACCTTC
CDR3 protein: CAWSVSGGARDGYTF

J gene: TRBJ1-6
clone size: -
V gene: TRBV12-3/TRBV12-4
D gene: -
CDR3 DNA: TGTGCCAGCAGTCCTATCGGTTCACCCCTCCACTTT
CDR3 protein: CASSPIGSPLHF

J gene: TRBJ2-1
clone size: -
V gene: TRBV4-2
D gene: TRBD2
CDR3 DNA: TGTGCCAGCAGCCCTCTTGACGGGACTAGCGATTATGAGCAGTTCTTC
CDR3 protein: CASSPLDGTSDYEQFF

J gene: TRBJ1-4
clone size: -
V gene: TRBV5-1
D gene: -
CDR3 DNA: TGCGCCAGCAGCCTCAGCGTGACTAATGAAAAACTGTTTTTT
CDR3 protein: CASSLSVTNEKLFF

J gene: TRBJ2-5
clone size: -
V gene: TRBV19
D gene: TRBD1
CDR3 DNA: TGTGCCAGTAGCGCCTACACAGGGGCAGAGACCCAGTACTTC
CDR3 protein: CASSAYTGAETQYF

J gene: TRBJ2-1
clone size: few
V gene: TRBV2
D gene: TRBD2
CDR3 DNA: TGTGCCAGCAGTGAAGGGGCGGGAGTGAATGAGCAGTTCTTC
CDR3 protein: CASSEGAGVNEQFF

J gene: TRBJ1-6
clone size: -
V gene: TRBV30
D gene: -
CDR3 DNA: TGTGCCTGGACCCCGGTTGTCTATAATTCACCCCTCCACTTT
CDR3 protein: CAWTPVVYNSPLHF

J gene: TRBJ2-3
clone size: -
V gene: TRBV5-1
D gene: -
CDR3 DNA: TGCGCCAGCAGCTTGGAGGGCAGGGCCACAGATACGCAGTATTTT
CDR3 protein: CASSLEGRATDTQYF

J gene: TRBJ2-3
clone size: -
V gene: TRBV6-2/TRBV6-3
D gene: -
CDR3 DNA: TGTGCCAGCAGTTGGCGGGGAACATCGACAGATACGCAGTATTTT
CDR3 protein: CASSWRGTSTDTQYF

J gene: TRBJ1-1
clone size: few
V gene: TRBV7-2
D gene: TRBD1
CDR3 DNA: TGTGCCAGCAGCATCCTACAGGGGGGGAACACTGAAGCTTTCTTT
CDR3 protein: CASSILQGGNTEAFF

J gene: TRBJ1-1
clone size: -
V gene: TRBV6-4
D gene: -
CDR3 DNA: TGTGCCAGGGTGGAATTTCGGGGGGGTGCTTTCTTT
CDR3 protein: CARVEFRGGAFF

J gene: TRBJ1-1
clone size: -
V gene: TRBV11-2
D gene: -
CDR3 DNA: TGTGCCAGCAGCTTCCTGGACAGGAACACTGAAGCTTTCTTT
CDR3 protein: CASSFLDRNTEAFF